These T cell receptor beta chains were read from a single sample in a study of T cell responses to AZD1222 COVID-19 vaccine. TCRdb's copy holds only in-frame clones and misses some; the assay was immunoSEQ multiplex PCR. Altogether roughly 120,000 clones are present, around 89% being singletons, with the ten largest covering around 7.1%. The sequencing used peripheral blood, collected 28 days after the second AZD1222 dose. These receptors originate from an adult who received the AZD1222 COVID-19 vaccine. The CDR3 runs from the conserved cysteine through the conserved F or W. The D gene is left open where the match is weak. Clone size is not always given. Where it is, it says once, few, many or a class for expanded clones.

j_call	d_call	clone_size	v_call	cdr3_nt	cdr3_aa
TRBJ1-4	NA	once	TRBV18	TGTGCCAGCTCACCACTGGGTGCAACTAATGAAAAACTGTTTTTT	CASSPLGATNEKLFF
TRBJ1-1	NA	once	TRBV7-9	TGTGCCAGCAGCTTAGCAGAGAACACTGAAGCTTTCTTT	CASSLAENTEAFF
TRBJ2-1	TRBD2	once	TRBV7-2	TGTGCCAGCAGCTCCGAGCGGGAGGGCCGGGACAATGAGCAGTTCTTC	CASSSEREGRDNEQFF
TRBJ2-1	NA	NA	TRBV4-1	TGCGCCAGCAGCTTCACCGCCCTAAATGAGCAGTTCTTC	CASSFTALNEQFF
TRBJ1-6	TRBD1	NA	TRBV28	TGTGCCAGCAGTCCGCCGGGACAGAGAAATTCACCCCTCCACTTT	CASSPPGQRNSPLHF
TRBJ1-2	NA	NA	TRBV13	TGTGCCAGCAGCTACGTGCGGGACGGCTACACCTTC	CASSYVRDGYTF
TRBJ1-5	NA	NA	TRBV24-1	TGTGCCACCAGTGATGGGGGCAGGGGAGCGAGCAATCAGCCCCAGCATTTT	CATSDGGRGASNQPQHF
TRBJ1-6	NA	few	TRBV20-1	TGCAGTGCTAGTAGCAAGGGGGGAAATAATTCACCCCTCCACTTT	CSASSKGGNNSPLHF
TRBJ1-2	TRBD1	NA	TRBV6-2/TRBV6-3	TGTGCCAGCAGTACGCCGGGACAGGGTAATGGCTACACCTTC	CASSTPGQGNGYTF
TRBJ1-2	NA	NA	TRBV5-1	TGCGCCAGCAGCTCATCCGCTGGGGCCTACTATGGCTACACCTTC	CASSSSAGAYYGYTF
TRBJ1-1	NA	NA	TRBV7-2	TGTGCCAGCAGCTTCTCAGGGACCGCGGGAACTGAAGCTTTCTTT	CASSFSGTAGTEAFF
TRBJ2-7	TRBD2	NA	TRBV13	TGTGCCAGCAGCTCGTTAGCGGGAGAGGGAGAGCAGTACTTC	CASSSLAGEGEQYF
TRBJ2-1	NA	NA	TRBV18	TGTGCCAGCTCACCGACAGGCACCTACAATGAGCAGTTCTTC	CASSPTGTYNEQFF
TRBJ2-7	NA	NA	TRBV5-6	TGTGCCAGCAGCTTTGGACGTCCCTCGGACGAGCAGTACTTC	CASSFGRPSDEQYF
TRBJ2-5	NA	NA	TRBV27	TGTGCCAGCAGTCCCCGACAGCTGGAGACCCAGTACTTC	CASSPRQLETQYF
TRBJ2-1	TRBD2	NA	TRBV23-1	TGCGCCAGCAGTCAACCGATTTATAGCGGGAGGGACTATGAGCAGTTCTTC	CASSQPIYSGRDYEQFF
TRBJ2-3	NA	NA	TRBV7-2	TGTGCCAGCAGCTCCGTGGTTGGCGGTTACACAGATACGCAGTATTTT	CASSSVVGGYTDTQYF
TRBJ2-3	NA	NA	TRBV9	TGTGCCAGCAGCGTAGGTCTCACAGATACGCAGTATTTT	CASSVGLTDTQYF
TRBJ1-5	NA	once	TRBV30	TGTGCCTGGAGAAAGACTCCAGGCAATCAGCCCCAGCATTTT	CAWRKTPGNQPQHF
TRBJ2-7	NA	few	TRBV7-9	TGTGCCAGCAGCGCACCGGGAGCAGACTACGAGCAGTACTTC	CASSAPGADYEQYF
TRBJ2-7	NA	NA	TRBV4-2	TGTGCCAGCAGCCAGACCGAATCCTACGAGCAGTACTTC	CASSQTESYEQYF
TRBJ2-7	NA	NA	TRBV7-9	TGTGCCAGCAGCTTAGGGGCAGGAGACCTCGAGCAGTACTTC	CASSLGAGDLEQYF
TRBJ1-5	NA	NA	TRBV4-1	TGCGCCAGCACCAGGACGTCAGGCAATCAGCCCCAGCATTTT	CASTRTSGNQPQHF
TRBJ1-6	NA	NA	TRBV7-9	TGTGCCAGCAGCTTAAGGGGGTCACCCCTCCACTTT	CASSLRGSPLHF
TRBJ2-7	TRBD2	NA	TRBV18	TGTGCCAGCTCACCCGGGGGGGTCTACGAGCAGTACTTC	CASSPGGVYEQYF
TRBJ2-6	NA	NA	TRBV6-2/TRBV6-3	TGTGCCAGCAGTAGGGGCTCTGGGGCCAACGTCCTGACTTTC	CASSRGSGANVLTF
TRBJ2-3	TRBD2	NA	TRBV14	TGTGCCAGCAGCCAAGAAAGGCTAGCGGGAGGGGATACGCAGTATTTT	CASSQERLAGGDTQYF
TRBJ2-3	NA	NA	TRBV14	TGTGCCAGCAGCCTAACACCTAGCATCACTAGCACAGATACGCAGTATTTT	CASSLTPSITSTDTQYF
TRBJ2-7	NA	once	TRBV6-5	TGTGCCAGCAGGGGAAACAGGGCCGGCGGCGAGCAGTACTTC	CASRGNRAGGEQYF
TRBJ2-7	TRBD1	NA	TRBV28	TGTGCCAGCAGTTTAACCGACAGGGTCTACGAGCAGTACTTC	CASSLTDRVYEQYF
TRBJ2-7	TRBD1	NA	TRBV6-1	TGTGCCAGCAGTGAAGGGCAGGGGGCGGTTTACGAGCAGTACTTC	CASSEGQGAVYEQYF
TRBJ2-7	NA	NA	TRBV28	TGTGCCAGCAGCACCCGGCTAGGCGCCCGGGAGCAGTACTTC	CASSTRLGAREQYF
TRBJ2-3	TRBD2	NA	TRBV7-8	TGTGCCAGCAGCTCCCTAGCGGGGAATACAGATACGCAGTATTTT	CASSSLAGNTDTQYF
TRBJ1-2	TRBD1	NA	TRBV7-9	TGTGCCAGCAGCTCCACGGAACAGGGGGCGAACGGCTACACCTTC	CASSSTEQGANGYTF
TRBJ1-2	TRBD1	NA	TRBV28	TGTGCCAGCAGTTTAGGGGACAGGGGTCAGGGCTACACCTTC	CASSLGDRGQGYTF
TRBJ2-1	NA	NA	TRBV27	TGTGCCAGCTTCGGGACTCGCTACAATGAGCAGTTCTTC	CASFGTRYNEQFF
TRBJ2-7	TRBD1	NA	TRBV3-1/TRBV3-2	TGTGCCAGCAGCCCCGAGCCGGGACAGGGGGTCTACGAGCAGTACTTC	CASSPEPGQGVYEQYF
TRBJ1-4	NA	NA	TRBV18	TGTGCCAGCTCACCGACAGCAACTAATGAAAAACTGTTTTTT	CASSPTATNEKLFF
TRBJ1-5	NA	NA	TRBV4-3	TGCGCCAGCAGCCAAGTGTCAGGGGTTGGTCAGCCCCAGCATTTT	CASSQVSGVGQPQHF
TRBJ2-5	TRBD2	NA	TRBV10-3	TGTGCCATCAGAGAGCGGGAGGGGGAGACCCAGTACTTC	CAIREREGETQYF
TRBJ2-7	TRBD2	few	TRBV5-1	TGCGCCAGCAGCTTGGCCTGGCGGGGGAGCTCCTACGAGCAGTACTTC	CASSLAWRGSSYEQYF
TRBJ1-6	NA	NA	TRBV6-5	TGTGCCAGCCGTCTCCTCGGGGGTAATTCACCCCTCCACTTT	CASRLLGGNSPLHF
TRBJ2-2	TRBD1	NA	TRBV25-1	TGTGCCAGCGTCCCCGGGACAGGGGAAAGCGGGGAGCTGTTTTTT	CASVPGTGESGELFF
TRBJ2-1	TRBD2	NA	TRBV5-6	TGTGCCAGCAGCCGGACTAGCGGGAGGTTAAATGAGCAGTTCTTC	CASSRTSGRLNEQFF
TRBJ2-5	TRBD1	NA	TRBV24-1	TGTGCCACCAGTGGTCTGGACAGGCAAGAGACCCAGTACTTC	CATSGLDRQETQYF
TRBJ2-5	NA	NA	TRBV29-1	TGCAGCGTTGGAAGCTCGCATTTGTACTTC	CSVGSSHLYF
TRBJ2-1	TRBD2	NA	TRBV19	TGTGCCAGTAGTCCACTAGCGGGGGGGACCAATGAGCAGTTCTTC	CASSPLAGGTNEQFF
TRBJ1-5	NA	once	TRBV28	TGTGCCAGCAGAAGGGTTTATAGCAATCAGCCCCAGCATTTT	CASRRVYSNQPQHF
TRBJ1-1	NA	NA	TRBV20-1	TGCAGTGCTAGAGGGAACACTGAAGCTTTCTTT	CSARGNTEAFF
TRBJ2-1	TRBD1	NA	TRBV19	TGTGCCAGTAGTACCCACAGGGGTAATGAGCAGTTCTTC	CASSTHRGNEQFF
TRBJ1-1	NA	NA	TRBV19	TGTGCCAGTACGAAGGGGGGCCCAAGGAGCACTGAAGCTTTCTTT	CASTKGGPRSTEAFF
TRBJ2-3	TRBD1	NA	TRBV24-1	TGTGCCACCAGTGATAGGACAGGGGGCGCAGATACGCAGTATTTT	CATSDRTGGADTQYF
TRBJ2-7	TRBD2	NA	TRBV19	TGTGCCAGTAGTATCCGAGCGGGGGGCCTTTCCGAGCAGTACTTC	CASSIRAGGLSEQYF
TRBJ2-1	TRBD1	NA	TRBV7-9	TGTGCCAGCAGCTTAACATATGGACAGGTTTACAATGAGCAGTTCTTC	CASSLTYGQVYNEQFF
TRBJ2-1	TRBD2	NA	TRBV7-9	TGTGCCAGCACCAAGGGAGCTAGCGGGAGGGGTTACAATGAGCAGTTCTTC	CASTKGASGRGYNEQFF